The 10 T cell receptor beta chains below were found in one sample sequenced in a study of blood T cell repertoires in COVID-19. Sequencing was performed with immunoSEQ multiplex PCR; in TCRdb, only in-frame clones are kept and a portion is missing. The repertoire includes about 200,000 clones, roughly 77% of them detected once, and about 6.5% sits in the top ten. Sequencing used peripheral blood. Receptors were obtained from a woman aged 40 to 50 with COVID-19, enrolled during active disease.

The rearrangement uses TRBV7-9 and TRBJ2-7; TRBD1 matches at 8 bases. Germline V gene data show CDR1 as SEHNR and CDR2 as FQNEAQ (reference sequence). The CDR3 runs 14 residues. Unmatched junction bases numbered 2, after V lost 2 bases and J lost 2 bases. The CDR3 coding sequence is TGTGCCAGCAGCTTAAACAGGGGGGCCTACGAGCAGTACTTC. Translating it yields CASSLNRGAYEQYF.

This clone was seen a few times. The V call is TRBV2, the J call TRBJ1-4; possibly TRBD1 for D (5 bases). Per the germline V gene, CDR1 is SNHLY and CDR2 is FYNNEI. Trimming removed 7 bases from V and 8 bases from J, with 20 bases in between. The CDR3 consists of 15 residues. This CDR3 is CASTAVQGTTEKLFF. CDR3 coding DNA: TGTGCCAGCACCGCGGTCCAGGGAACGACGGAAAAACTGTTTTTT.

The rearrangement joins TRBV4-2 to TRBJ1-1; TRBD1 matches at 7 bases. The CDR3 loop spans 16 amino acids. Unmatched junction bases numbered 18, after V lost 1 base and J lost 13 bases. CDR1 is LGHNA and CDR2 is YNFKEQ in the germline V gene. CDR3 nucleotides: TGTGCCAGCAGCCAAGGGCCCCGAGGACAGGTAGCAGTTGTTTTCTTT. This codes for CASSQGPRGQVAVVFF.

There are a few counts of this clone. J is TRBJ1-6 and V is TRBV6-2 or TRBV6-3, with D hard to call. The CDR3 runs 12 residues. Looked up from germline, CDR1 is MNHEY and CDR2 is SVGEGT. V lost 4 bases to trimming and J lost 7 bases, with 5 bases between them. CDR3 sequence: CASSSLNSPLHF. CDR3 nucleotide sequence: TGTGCCAGCAGTTCCCTAAATTCACCCCTCCACTTT.

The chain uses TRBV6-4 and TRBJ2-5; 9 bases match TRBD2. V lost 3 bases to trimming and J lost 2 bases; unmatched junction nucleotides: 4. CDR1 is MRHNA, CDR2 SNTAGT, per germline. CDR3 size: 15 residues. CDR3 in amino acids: CASSEGAGGQETQYF. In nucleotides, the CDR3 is TGTGCCAGCAGTGAAGGTGCGGGAGGGCAAGAGACCCAGTACTTC.

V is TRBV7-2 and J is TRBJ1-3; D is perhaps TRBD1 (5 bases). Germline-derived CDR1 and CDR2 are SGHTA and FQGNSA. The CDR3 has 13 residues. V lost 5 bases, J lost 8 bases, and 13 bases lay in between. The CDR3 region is CASSPGIPDTIYF. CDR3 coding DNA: TGTGCCAGCAGCCCAGGGATCCCGGACACCATATATTTT.

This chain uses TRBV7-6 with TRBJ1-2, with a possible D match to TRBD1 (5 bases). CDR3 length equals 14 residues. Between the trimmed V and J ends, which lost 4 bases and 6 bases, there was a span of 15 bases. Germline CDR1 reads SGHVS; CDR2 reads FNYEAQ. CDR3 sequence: CASSYLGQGDGYTF. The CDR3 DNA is TGTGCCAGCAGCTACCTCGGACAAGGGGATGGCTACACCTTC.

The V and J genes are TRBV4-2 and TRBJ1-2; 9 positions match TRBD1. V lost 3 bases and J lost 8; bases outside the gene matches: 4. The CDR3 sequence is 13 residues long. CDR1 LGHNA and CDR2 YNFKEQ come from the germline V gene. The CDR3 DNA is TGTGCCAGCAGCCAGGGACAGGGCCGCGGCTACACCTTC. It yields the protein CASSQGQGRGYTF.

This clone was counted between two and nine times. CDR3 loop: CASSLALTGPNTGELFF. CDR3 DNA sequence: TGTGCCAGCAGCTTGGCTCTGACAGGGCCGAACACCGGGGAGCTGTTTTTT. V gene TRBV5-4 combines with J gene TRBJ2-2; 7 bases align to TRBD1. The CDR3 runs to 17 residues. V was clipped by 0 bases and J by 0 bases; unmatched bases: 5. CDR1 and CDR2 from the germline V gene are SGHNT and YYREEE (reference sequence). The full variable domain, rest sourced from reference TRBV5-4 and TRBJ2-2, is ETGVTQSPTHLIKTRGQQVTLRCSSQSGHNTVSWYQQALGQGPQFIFQYYREEENGRGNFPPRFSGLQFPNYSSELNVNALELDDSALYLCASSLALTGPNTGELFFGEGSRLTVL.

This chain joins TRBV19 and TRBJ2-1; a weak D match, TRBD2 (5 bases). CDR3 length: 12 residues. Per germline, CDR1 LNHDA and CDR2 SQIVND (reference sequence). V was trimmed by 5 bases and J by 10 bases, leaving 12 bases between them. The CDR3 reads CASSFRTGEQFF. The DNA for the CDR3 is TGTGCCAGTAGTTTTCGCACGGGAGAGCAGTTCTTC.